Below, one TCR beta chain is given with its context. TCRdb analysed the RACE reads with MiXCR anew, one entry per CDR3 protein. Counted here are 100,000 to 150,000 distinct CDR3 sequences, about an eighth occurring once; the ten biggest clones make up about 0.85%. The data were obtained in a study of human T cells and chemical hapten exposure. CDR1 is MGHDK, CDR2 SYGVNS, per germline. V was trimmed by 7 bases and J by 3 bases, leaving 16 bases between them. This CDR3 is built from 16 residues. This sample's time point: patch test 1, 2 weeks after DPC sensitization. The treatment here: therapeutic diphenylcyclopropenone sensitization with weekly scalp DPC.

The clonotype comes from a young man with alopecia areata. Some clones in this sample may be carry-over from other donors' samples. The V and J genes are TRBV25-1 and TRBJ2-6; D might be TRBD1 (6 bases). Sequenced material: whole blood, taken in connection with sensitization to the hapten diphenylcyclopropenone (DPC). In DNA, the CDR3 is TGTGCCAGCACCCTAGCCTGGGGGCTTGGGGCCAACGTCCTGACTTTC. Its protein product is CASTLAWGLGANVLTF.